A single sample gave rise to the 5 T cell receptor beta chains below, sequenced in a study of low-dose radiotherapy and immunotherapy resistance in tumors. The time point is: before trial treatment. First-strand cDNA used TRAV- and TRBV-specific primers, covering alpha and beta chains. TCR amplification used 20 PCR cycles, a constant-region primer and a V-primer adapter. TCRdb fed the reads into MiXCR, producing one record per CDR3 protein. The sample holds around 69,000 distinct CDR3 sequences, less than 35% seen once. The input for sequencing was PBMCs, taken before treatment. Receptors originate from a female donor with ovarian cancer.

The chain couples TRBV30 to TRBJ1-1, with unresolved D. V shed 0 bases and J shed 4 bases, with 9 bases lying between them. CDR1 is GTSNPN, CDR2 SVGIG, per germline (reference sequence). This CDR3 is built from 13 residues. Here the CDR3 reads CAWSVFPATEAFF. The CDR3 bases are TGTGCCTGGAGTGTATTCCCCGCCACTGAAGCTTTCTTT.

At least ten counts were recorded for this clonotype. V usage is TRBV29-1 and J usage is TRBJ2-1, with 8 bases lining up with TRBD1. CDR3 length: 12 residues. CDR1 SQVTM and CDR2 ANQGSEA come from the germline V gene. The V gene end was trimmed by 5 bases and the J gene end by 7 bases; junction bases not matched to a gene: 4. The CDR3 region is CSVPGQGNEQFF. In DNA, the CDR3 is TGCAGCGTTCCCGGACAGGGAAATGAGCAGTTCTTC.

This clonotype was seen many times. This chain uses TRBV20-1 with TRBJ2-3; 11 bases are a match to TRBD2. V gave up 3 bases and J gave up 5 bases; unmatched junction bases: 10. The germline gives CDR1 DFQATT, CDR2 SNEGSKA (reference sequence). The CDR3 totals 16 residues. In nucleotides, the CDR3 is TGCAGTGCTAGCAGTTTAGCGGGAGGGCAGAGAGATACGCAGTATTTT. Its translation is CSASSLAGGQRDTQYF.

This clonotype was seen a handful of times. A read error likely explains this, since a far larger clone differs by one base. J is TRBJ2-1 and V is TRBV6-1, with 7 bases matching TRBD1. The CDR3 has 15 amino acids. Germline CDR1 MNHNS, CDR2 SASEGT. J gave up 10 bases and V 10 bases, and 19 bases lay outside the gene matches. DNA of the CDR3: TGTGCCACAAACAACAGGGGCGCGAACTCCTACGAGCAGTTCTTC. Amino acid sequence: CATNNRGANSYEQFF.

This clonotype was observed many times. The chain carries TRBV11-2 and TRBJ2-7; TRBD1 matches 7 bases. Looked up from germline, CDR1 is SGHAT and CDR2 is FQNNGV. The CDR3 loop spans 14 amino acids. J gave up 5 bases and V 1 base, and 5 bases lay outside the gene matches. The chain's CDR3 is CASSLGGTEHEQYF. CDR3 nucleotide sequence: TGTGCCAGCAGCTTAGGAGGGACAGAACACGAGCAGTACTTC.